Listed below are T cell receptor beta chains from one sample, sequenced in a study of control samples from healthy donors and cancer patients. The repertoire was sequenced with immunoSEQ multiplex PCR; TCRdb's copy has only in-frame clones and lacks some. The sample holds approximately 150,000 clones; approximately 89% are singletons and the top ten take 6.5% to 9.5%. Sequenced input: PBMCs. All receptors derive from a man aged 50-60 years with head and neck cancer. Both conserved end residues are part of each CDR3.

V,CDR3
TRBV11-1,CASSIRTGGSYGYTF
TRBV27,CASSLGQTHYGYTF
TRBV2,CASSEAVNEQFF
TRBV5-5,CASSRRPGQGVTEAFF
TRBV7-9,CASSLTSGGRYEQYF
TRBV3-1/TRBV3-2,CASSQETSSGANVLTF
TRBV4-1,CASSQAYNEQFF
TRBV10-2,CASSEPNEPHNEQFF
TRBV28,CASSPPYNRGQGAGYGYTF
TRBV2,CASSFDYTDTQYF
TRBV7-2,CATMVGGGYEQYF
TRBV28,CASSPGPITSGNTIYF
TRBV11-2,CASSQAGARGKQYF
TRBV30,CAWVPRGFMSEAFF
TRBV6-5,CASRWGSYNEQFF
TRBV28,CASSLSGQGSTDTQYF
TRBV6-5,CASRYRESSYNSPLHF
TRBV28,CASTGTSLVLETQYF
TRBV28,CASSSSVAGLQNTQYF
TRBV12-3/TRBV12-4,CASSLGGNTEAFF
TRBV6-5,CASSREVGEKLFF
TRBV14,CASSRHNQETQYF
TRBV15,CATSRDDGGGNTIYF
TRBV27,CASTTPGQHEKLFF